This TCR beta chain was observed in a study of human T cells and chemical hapten exposure. This clonotype was observed a handful of times. One base away lies a much larger clone, so this may be a sequencing read error. The germline gives CDR1 LGHDT, CDR2 YNNKEL (reference sequence). V lost 1 base and J 1 base, leaving 16 bases between the germline ends. The CDR3 extends over 17 amino acids. Each CDR3 protein gets one entry after TCRdb re-called the 5' RACE reads with MiXCR. The sample lists 130,000 or so distinct CDR3 sequences; about 4% were seen once. It was from unfractionated whole blood that total RNA was extracted.

The gene calls are TRBV3-1 and TRBJ1-1; the D gene is possibly TRBD1 (5 bases). This clonotype was obtained from a female donor in good health. CDR3 sequence: CASSQAWGSRGNTEAFF. In DNA, the CDR3 is TGTGCCAGCAGCCAAGCGTGGGGTTCGAGGGGGAACACTGAAGCTTTCTTT.